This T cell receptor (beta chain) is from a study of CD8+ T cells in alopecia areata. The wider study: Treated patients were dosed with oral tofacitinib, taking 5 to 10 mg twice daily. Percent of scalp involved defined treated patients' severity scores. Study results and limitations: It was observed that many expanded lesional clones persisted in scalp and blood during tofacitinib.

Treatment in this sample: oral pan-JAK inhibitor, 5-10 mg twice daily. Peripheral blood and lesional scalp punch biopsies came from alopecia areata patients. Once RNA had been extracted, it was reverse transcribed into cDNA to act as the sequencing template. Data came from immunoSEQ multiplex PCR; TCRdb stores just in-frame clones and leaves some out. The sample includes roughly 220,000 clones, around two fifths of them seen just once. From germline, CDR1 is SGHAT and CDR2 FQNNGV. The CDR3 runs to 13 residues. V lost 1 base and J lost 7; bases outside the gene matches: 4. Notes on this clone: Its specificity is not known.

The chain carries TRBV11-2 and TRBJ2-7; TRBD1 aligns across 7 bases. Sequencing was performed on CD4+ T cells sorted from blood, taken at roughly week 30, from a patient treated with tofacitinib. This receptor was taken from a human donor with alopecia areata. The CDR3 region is CASSLVYRGEQYF. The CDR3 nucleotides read TGTGCCAGCAGCTTAGTCTACAGGGGTGAGCAGTACTTC. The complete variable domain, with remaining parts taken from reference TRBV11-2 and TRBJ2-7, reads EAGVAQSPRYKIIEKRQSVAFWCNPISGHATLYWYQQILGQGPKLLIQFQNNGVVDDSQLPKDRFSAERLKGVDSTLKIQPAKLEDSAVYLCASSLVYRGEQYFGPGTRLTVT.